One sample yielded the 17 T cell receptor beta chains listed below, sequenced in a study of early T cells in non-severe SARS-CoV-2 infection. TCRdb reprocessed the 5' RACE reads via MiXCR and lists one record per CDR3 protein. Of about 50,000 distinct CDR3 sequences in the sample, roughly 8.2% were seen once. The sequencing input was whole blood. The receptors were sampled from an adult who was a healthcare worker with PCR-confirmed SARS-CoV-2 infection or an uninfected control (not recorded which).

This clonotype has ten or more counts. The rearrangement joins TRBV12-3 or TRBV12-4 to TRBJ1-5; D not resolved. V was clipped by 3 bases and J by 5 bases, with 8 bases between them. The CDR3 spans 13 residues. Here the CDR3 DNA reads TGTGCCAGCAGTTTGGCCGTCTATCAGCCCCAGCATTTT. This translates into CASSLAVYQPQHF.

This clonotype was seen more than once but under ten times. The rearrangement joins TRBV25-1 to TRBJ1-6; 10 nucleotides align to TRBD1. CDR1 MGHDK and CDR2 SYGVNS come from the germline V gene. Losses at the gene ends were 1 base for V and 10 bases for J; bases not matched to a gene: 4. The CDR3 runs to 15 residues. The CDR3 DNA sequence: TGTGCCAGCAGTGAATTAGGGACAGGGGAATCACCCCTCCACTTT. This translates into CASSELGTGESPLHF.

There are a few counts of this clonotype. The CDR3 protein is CAISETPDSPYEQYF. CDR3 nucleotide sequence: TGTGCCATCAGTGAGACTCCGGACAGTCCCTACGAGCAGTACTTC. The chain uses TRBV10-3 and TRBJ2-7; D is perhaps TRBD1 (6 bases). Germline CDR1 ENHRY, CDR2 SYGVKD. V was trimmed by 2 bases and J by 2 bases, leaving 13 bases between them. The length of the CDR3 is 15 residues.

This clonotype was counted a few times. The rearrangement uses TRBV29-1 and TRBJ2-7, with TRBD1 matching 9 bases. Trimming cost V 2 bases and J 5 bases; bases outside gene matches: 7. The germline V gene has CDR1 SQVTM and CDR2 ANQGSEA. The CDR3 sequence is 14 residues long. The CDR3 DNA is TGCAGCGTTGAAAACTCGGGACAGGGTAACGAGCAGTACTTC. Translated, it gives CSVENSGQGNEQYF.

CDR3 nucleotide sequence: TGTGCCAGCACAGTTCAGCAAGTTCCCGGGGAGCTGTTTTTT. This sequence encodes CASTVQQVPGELFF. The chain employs TRBV2 and TRBJ2-2; no reliable D call. Germline V gene data show CDR1 as SNHLY and CDR2 as FYNNEI. V lost 7 bases and J 6 bases, leaving 15 bases between the germline ends. CDR3 length: 14 amino acids.

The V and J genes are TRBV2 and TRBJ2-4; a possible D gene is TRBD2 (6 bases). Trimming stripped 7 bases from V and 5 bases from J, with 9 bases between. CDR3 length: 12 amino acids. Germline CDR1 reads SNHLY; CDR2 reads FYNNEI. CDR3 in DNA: TGTGCCAGCAAGACTAGGCAAAACATTCAGTACTTC. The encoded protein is CASKTRQNIQYF.

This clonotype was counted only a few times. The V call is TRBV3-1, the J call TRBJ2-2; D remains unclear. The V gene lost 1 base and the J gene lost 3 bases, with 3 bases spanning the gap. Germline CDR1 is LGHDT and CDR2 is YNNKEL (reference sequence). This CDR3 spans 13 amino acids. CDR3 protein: CASSQGDTGELFF. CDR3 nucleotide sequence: TGTGCCAGCAGCCAAGGCGACACCGGGGAGCTGTTTTTT.

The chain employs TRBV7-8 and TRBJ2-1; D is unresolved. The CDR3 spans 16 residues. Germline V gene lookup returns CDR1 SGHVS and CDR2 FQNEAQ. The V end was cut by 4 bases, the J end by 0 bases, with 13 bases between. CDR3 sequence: CASSSTELSSYNEQFF. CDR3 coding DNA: TGTGCCAGCAGCTCCACCGAGCTGAGCTCCTACAATGAGCAGTTCTTC.

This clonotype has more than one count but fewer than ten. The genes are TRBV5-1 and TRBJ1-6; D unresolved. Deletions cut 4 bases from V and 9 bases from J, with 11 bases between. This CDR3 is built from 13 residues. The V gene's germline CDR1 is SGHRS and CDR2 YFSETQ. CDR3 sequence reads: CASSTKASSPLHF. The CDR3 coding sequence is TGCGCCAGCAGCACGAAAGCTAGTTCACCCCTCCACTTT. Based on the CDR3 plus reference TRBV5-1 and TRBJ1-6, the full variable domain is KAGVTQTPRYLIKTRGQQVTLSCSPISGHRSVSWYQQTPGQGLQFLFEYFSETQRNKGNFPGRFSGRQFSNSRSEMNVSTLELGDSALYLCASSTKASSPLHFGNGTRLTVT.

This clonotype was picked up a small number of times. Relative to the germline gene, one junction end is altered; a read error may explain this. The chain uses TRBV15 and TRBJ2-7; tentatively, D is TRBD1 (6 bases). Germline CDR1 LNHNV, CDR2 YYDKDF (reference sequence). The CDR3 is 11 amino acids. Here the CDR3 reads CATSLSDRQVF. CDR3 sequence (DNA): TGTGCCACCAGCCTCTCCGACAGGCAGGTATTC.

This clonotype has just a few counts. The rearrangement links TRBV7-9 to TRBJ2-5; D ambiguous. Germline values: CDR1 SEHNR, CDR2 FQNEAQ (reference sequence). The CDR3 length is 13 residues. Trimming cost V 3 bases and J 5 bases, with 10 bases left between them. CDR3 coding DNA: TGTGCCAGCAGCTTGAAAAATGGGGAGACCCAGTACTTC. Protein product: CASSLKNGETQYF. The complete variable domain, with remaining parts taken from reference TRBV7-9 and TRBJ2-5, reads DTGVSQNPRHKITKRGQNVTFRCDPISEHNRLYWYRQTLGQGPEFLTYFQNEAQLEKSRLLSDRFSAERPKGSFSTLEIQRTEQGDSAMYLCASSLKNGETQYFGPGTRLLVL.

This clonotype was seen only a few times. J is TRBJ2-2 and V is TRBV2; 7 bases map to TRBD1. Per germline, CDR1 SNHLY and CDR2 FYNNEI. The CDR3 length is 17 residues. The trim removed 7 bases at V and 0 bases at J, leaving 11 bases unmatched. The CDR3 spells CASIPDRTYSNTGELFF. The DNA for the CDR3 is TGTGCCAGCATTCCGGACAGGACTTACTCGAACACCGGGGAGCTGTTTTTT.

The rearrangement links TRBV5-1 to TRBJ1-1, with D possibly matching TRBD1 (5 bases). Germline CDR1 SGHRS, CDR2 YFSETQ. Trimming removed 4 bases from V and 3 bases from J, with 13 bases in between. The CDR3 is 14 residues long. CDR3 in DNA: TGCGCCAGCAGCCTGAATGGGGGTCACACTGAAGCTTTCTTT. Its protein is CASSLNGGHTEAFF.

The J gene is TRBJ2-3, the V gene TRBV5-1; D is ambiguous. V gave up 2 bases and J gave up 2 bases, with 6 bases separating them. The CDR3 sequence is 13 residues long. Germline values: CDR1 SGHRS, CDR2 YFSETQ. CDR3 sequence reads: CASSLQFTDTQYF. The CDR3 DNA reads TGCGCCAGCAGCTTACAATTCACAGATACGCAGTATTTT.

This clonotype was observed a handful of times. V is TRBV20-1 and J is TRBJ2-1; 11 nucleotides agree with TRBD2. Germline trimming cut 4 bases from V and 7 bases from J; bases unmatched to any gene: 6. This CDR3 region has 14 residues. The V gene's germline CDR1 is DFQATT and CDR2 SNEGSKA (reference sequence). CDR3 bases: TGCAGTGCTAAGGCTAGCGGGAGGACGAATGAGCAGTTCTTC. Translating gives CSAKASGRTNEQFF.

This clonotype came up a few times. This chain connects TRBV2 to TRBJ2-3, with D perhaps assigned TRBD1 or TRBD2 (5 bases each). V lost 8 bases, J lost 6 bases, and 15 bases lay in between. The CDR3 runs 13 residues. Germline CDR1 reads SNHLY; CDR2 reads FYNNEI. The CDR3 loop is CASPRGDLDTQYF. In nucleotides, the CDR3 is TGTGCCAGCCCGCGAGGGGATCTCGATACGCAGTATTTT.

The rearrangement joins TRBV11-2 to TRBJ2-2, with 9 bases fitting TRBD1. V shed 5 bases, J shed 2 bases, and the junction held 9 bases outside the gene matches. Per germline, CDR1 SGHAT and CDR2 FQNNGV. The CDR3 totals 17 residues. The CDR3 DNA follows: TGTGCCAGCAGCCATACTACAGGGGGCCTTAACACCGGGGAGCTGTTTTTT. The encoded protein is CASSHTTGGLNTGELFF.